This T cell receptor beta chain is drawn from a study of blood T cell repertoires in COVID-19. About the research overall: Samples representing acute and convalescent COVID-19 were sourced from the United States, Italy and Spain. Sources were T cells, B-cell-depleted T cells, or PBMCs; the material itself was cDNA or gDNA.

How the authors handled the data: Estimation of nucleated cell counts relied on the amplification of reference gene primers. Data came from immunoSEQ multiplex PCR; TCRdb stores just in-frame clones and leaves some out. The DNA gave D and trimming, while V, J and clone size come from that table. Of 170,000 or so clones detected, around 80% appear once; the ten largest clones hold about 6.7%. Germline values: CDR1 KGHDR, CDR2 SFDVKD. Between the trimmed V and J ends, which lost 6 bases and 0 bases, there was a span of 10 bases. The CDR3 is 14 residues long. Followed longitudinally, the Seattle patients had been enrolled during active infection.

The sequenced sample was peripheral blood. The sequence was collected from a woman aged 40 to 55 with COVID-19, enrolled during active disease. The chain joins TRBV24-1 to TRBJ1-2, with D uncertain. The DNA of the CDR3 is TGTGCCACCAGTCCGCGGGGATCTAACTATGGCTACACCTTC. Amino acids: CATSPRGSNYGYTF.